The 16 T cell receptor beta chains below were found in one sample sequenced in a study of blood T cell repertoires in COVID-19. Profiled with immunoSEQ multiplex PCR; TCRdb holds only in-frame clones, not every one. The top ten hold over 4.5% of the sample, which has approximately 10,000 clones, over 70% seen once. The specimen was peripheral blood. Every receptor here comes from a human donor in a cohort sampled during active COVID-19.

J is TRBJ1-2 and V is TRBV7-2, with 7 bases that match TRBD1. With V trimmed by 0 bases and J by 6 bases, 1 base remained unmatched. The V gene's germline CDR1 is SGHTA and CDR2 FQGNSA. This CDR3 spans 13 amino acids. CDR3 coding DNA: TGTGCCAGCAGCTTAGCAGACAGGGATGGCTACACCTTC. Protein sequence: CASSLADRDGYTF. The complete variable domain, with remaining parts taken from reference TRBV7-2 and TRBJ1-2, reads GAGVSQSPSNKVTEKGKDVELRCDPISGHTALYWYRQSLGQGLEFLIYFQGNSAPDKSGLPSDRFSAERTGGSVSTLTIQRTQQEDSAVYLCASSLADRDGYTFGSGTRLTVV.

V and J are TRBV18 and TRBJ2-7, with 12 nucleotides matching TRBD1. V was pared by 5 bases and J by 7 bases, with 6 bases of the junction left unmatched. The CDR3 loop spans 14 amino acids. CDR1 and CDR2 (germline): KGHSH, LQKENI. The CDR3 loop is CASSSRDRGREQYF. The CDR3 DNA is TGTGCCAGCTCATCCCGGGACAGGGGGCGTGAGCAGTACTTC.

In DNA, the CDR3 is TGTGCCAGCAGCGAACAGGGTGGAGCCTACAATGAGCAGTTCTTC. Encoded protein: CASSEQGGAYNEQFF. The rearrangement uses TRBV7-9 and TRBJ2-1; D perhaps matches TRBD1 (6 bases). The CDR3 spans 15 residues. V lost 5 bases and J lost 2, with 13 bases in between. Per the germline V gene, CDR1 is SEHNR and CDR2 is FQNEAQ (reference sequence).

The J gene is TRBJ2-1, the V gene TRBV5-1, with 8 bases aligning to TRBD2. V dropped 1 base and J dropped 5; count of bases not matched to a gene: 11. The CDR3 length is 17 residues. In germline, CDR1 is SGHRS, CDR2 YFSETQ. The CDR3: CASSLIGLAGENNEQFF. For the CDR3, the DNA is TGCGCCAGCAGCTTGATTGGGCTAGCGGGCGAAAACAATGAGCAGTTCTTC.

In its sample, this clone was seen a few times. J is TRBJ2-5 and V is TRBV2; maybe TRBD1 (6 bases). There are 12 residues in the CDR3. The germline V gene has CDR1 SNHLY and CDR2 FYNNEI. V was clipped by 7 bases and J by 2 bases, with 8 bases between them. Written as DNA, the CDR3 is TGTGCCAGCAAGGGGACACAAGAGACCCAGTACTTC. Residues: CASKGTQETQYF.

In this sample, this clone turned up once. The rearrangement joins TRBV9 to TRBJ2-7, with 7 bases aligning to TRBD2. Germline values: CDR1 SGDLS, CDR2 YYNGEE. Germline trimming cut 2 bases from V and 0 bases from J; bases unmatched to any gene: 14. This CDR3 is 18 amino acids long. DNA for the CDR3: TGTGCCAGCAGCGTTGTCGCAAACACAGCGGGGACCTCCTACGAGCAGTACTTC. Residues: CASSVVANTAGTSYEQYF.

J is TRBJ2-3 and V is TRBV6-2 or TRBV6-3; 13 nucleotides agree with TRBD2. V shed 2 bases and J 2 bases; nucleotides not matched to a gene: 1. The CDR3 runs 16 residues. Per the germline V gene, CDR1 is MNHEY and CDR2 is SVGEGT. The CDR3 loop is CASSYGLAGDTDTQYF. CDR3 nucleotide sequence: TGTGCCAGCAGTTACGGACTAGCGGGGGACACAGATACGCAGTATTTT.

The chain joins TRBV19 to TRBJ2-7; 9 positions match TRBD2. The germline CDR1 and CDR2 sequences are LNHDA and SQIVND (reference sequence). The CDR3 consists of 14 residues. After removal of 1 base from V and 3 bases from J, the junction contained 1 base not matched to a gene. CDR3 in amino acids: CASSIGTSDYEQYF. CDR3 nucleotides: TGTGCCAGTAGTATAGGGACTAGCGACTACGAGCAGTACTTC.

The gene calls are TRBV5-1 and TRBJ2-7; 10 nucleotides align to TRBD1. This CDR3 region has 15 residues. Germline-derived CDR1 and CDR2 are SGHRS and YFSETQ. Trimming cost V 4 bases and J 2 bases; bases outside gene matches: 6. The CDR3 sequence: CASSAGTGATYEQYF. DNA of the CDR3: TGCGCCAGCAGCGCTGGGACAGGGGCAACCTACGAGCAGTACTTC.

This chain joins TRBV7-8 and TRBJ2-7; 13 nucleotides line up with TRBD2. The germline CDR1 and CDR2 sequences are SGHVS and FQNEAQ. This CDR3 is 15 amino acids long. The trim removed 5 bases at V and 3 bases at J, leaving 4 bases unmatched. The CDR3 loop reads CASSPGLAGIYEQYF. In DNA, the CDR3 is TGTGCCAGCAGCCCGGGACTAGCGGGAATCTACGAGCAGTACTTC.

The chain recombines TRBV7-2 with TRBJ1-2; TRBD1 matches 8 bases. In germline, CDR1 is SGHTA, CDR2 FQGNSA. The CDR3 contains 17 residues. With V trimmed by 5 bases and J by 2 bases, 13 bases remained unmatched. CDR3 in amino acids: CASSVRDRPLLNYGYTF. The CDR3 nucleotides read TGTGCCAGCAGCGTCCGGGACAGGCCTCTACTAAACTATGGCTACACCTTC.

The chain couples TRBV6-1 to TRBJ2-5; 9 bases agree with TRBD1. The CDR3 spans 13 residues. Germline CDR1 MNHNS, CDR2 SASEGT. The J segment lost 5 bases and the V segment lost 6 bases, leaving 4 bases of the junction unmatched. The CDR3 sequence is CASSQQGAETQYF. In nucleotides, the CDR3 is TGTGCCAGCAGCCAACAGGGGGCGGAGACCCAGTACTTC.

The chain couples TRBV30 to TRBJ2-1, with D possibly TRBD1 on 6 matching bases. The CDR3 is 16 amino acids. Germline CDR1 is GTSNPN and CDR2 is SVGIG (reference sequence). The V gene lost 2 bases and the J gene lost 4 bases, with 18 bases spanning the gap. CDR3 in DNA: TGTGCCTGGAGTCAGGGGATAGGCAGGGGTTACAATGAGCAGTTCTTC. Amino acids: CAWSQGIGRGYNEQFF.

The J gene is TRBJ2-2, the V gene TRBV6-5, with TRBD1 identical over 10 bases. The CDR3 consists of 15 residues. V shed 5 bases, J shed 6 bases, and the junction held 6 bases outside the gene matches. Germline loops: CDR1 MNHEY, CDR2 SVGAGI. The chain's CDR3 is CASSPRTGGAGELFF. The CDR3 DNA sequence: TGTGCCAGCAGTCCACGGACAGGGGGAGCCGGGGAGCTGTTTTTT.

CDR3 nucleotides: TGTGCCAGCAGCCTCTGGTTGAGGGCGAACACCGGGGAGCTGTTTTTT. This gives the protein CASSLWLRANTGELFF. The chain recombines TRBV14 with TRBJ2-2; the D gene is possibly TRBD2 (5 bases). The CDR3 consists of 16 residues. Germline CDR1 SGHDN, CDR2 FVKESK. Trimming cost V 4 bases and J 0 bases, with 12 bases left between them.

The chain joins TRBV4-3 to TRBJ1-6; TRBD1 agrees at 7 bases. The junction had 3 bases not matched to a gene; V was cut back by 6 bases and J by 7 bases. The CDR3 has 13 amino acids. The germline V gene encodes CDR1 LGHNA and CDR2 YSLEER. CDR3 DNA: TGCGCCAGCAGGGCAGGGGGGAATTCACCCCTCCACTTT. This encodes CASRAGGNSPLHF.